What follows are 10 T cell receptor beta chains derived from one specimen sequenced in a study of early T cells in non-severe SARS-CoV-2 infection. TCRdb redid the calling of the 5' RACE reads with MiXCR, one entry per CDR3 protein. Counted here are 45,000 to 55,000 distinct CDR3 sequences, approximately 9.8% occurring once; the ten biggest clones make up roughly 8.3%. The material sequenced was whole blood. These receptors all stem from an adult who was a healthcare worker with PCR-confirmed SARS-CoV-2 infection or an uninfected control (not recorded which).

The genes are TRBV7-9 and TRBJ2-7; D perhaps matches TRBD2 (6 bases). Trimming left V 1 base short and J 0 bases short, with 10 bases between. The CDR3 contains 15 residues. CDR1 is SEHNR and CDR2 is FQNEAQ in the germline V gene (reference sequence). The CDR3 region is CASSLEASASYEQYF. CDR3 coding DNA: TGTGCCAGCAGCTTAGAGGCTAGCGCCTCCTACGAGCAGTACTTC.

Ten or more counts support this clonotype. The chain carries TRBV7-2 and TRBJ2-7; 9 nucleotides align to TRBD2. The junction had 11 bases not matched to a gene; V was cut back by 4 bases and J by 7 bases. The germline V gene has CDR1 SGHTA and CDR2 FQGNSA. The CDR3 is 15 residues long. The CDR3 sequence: CASSSRKREAREQYF. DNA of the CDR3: TGTGCCAGCAGCTCCCGCAAGCGGGAGGCAAGAGAGCAGTACTTC.

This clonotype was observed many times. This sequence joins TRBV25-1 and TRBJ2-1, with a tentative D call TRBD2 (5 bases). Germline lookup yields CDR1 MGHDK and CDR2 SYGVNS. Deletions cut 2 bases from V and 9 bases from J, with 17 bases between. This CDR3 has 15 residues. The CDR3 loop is CASSETSVVYGEQFF. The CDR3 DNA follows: TGTGCCAGCAGTGAAACTAGTGTGGTATATGGTGAGCAGTTCTTC.

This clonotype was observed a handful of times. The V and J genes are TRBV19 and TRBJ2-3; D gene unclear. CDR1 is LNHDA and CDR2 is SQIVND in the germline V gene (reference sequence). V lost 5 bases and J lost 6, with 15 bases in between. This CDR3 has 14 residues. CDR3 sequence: CASSLTPVSDTQYF. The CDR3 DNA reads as TGTGCCAGTAGTCTGACTCCCGTTTCCGATACGCAGTATTTT.

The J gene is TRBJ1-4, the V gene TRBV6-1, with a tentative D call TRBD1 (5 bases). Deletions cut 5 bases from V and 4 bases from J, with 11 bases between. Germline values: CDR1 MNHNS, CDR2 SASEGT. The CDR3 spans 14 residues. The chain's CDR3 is CASSLGRRNEKLFF. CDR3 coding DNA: TGTGCCAGCAGTCTGGGACGACGTAATGAAAAACTGTTTTTT.

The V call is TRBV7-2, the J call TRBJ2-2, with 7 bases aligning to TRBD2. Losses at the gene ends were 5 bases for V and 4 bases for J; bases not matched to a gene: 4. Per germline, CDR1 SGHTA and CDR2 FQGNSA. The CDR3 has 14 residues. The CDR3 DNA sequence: TGTGCCAGCAGCCTTGGGACTACCACCGGGGAGCTGTTTTTT. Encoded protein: CASSLGTTTGELFF.

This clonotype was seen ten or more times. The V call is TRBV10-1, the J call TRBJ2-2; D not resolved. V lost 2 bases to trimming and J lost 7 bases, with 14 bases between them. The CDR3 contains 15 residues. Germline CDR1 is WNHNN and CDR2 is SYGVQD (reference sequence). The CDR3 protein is CASSEPGFLDGELFF. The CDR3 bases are TGCGCCAGCAGTGAGCCCGGGTTCCTTGACGGGGAGCTGTTTTTT.

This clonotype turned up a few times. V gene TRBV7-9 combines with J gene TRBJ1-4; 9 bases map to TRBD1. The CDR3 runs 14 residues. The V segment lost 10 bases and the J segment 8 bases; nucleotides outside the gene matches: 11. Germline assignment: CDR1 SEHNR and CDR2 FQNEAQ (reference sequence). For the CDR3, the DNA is TGTGCCACTCTGATCGGGACAGGGCAAGAAAAACTGTTTTTT. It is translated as CATLIGTGQEKLFF.

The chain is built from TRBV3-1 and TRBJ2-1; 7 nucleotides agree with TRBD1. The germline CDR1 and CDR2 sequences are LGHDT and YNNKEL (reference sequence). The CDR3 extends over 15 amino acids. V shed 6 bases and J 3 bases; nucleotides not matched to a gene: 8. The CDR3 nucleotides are TGTGCCAGCAGACTCGACAGGGTCCACTACAATGAGCAGTTCTTC. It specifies CASRLDRVHYNEQFF.

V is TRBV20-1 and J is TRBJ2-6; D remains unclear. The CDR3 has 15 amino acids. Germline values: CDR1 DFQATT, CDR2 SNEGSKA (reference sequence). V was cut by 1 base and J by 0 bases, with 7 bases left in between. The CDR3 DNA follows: TGCAGTGCTAGAGGTAGTAGCTCTGGGGCCAACGTCCTGACTTTC. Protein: CSARGSSSGANVLTF.